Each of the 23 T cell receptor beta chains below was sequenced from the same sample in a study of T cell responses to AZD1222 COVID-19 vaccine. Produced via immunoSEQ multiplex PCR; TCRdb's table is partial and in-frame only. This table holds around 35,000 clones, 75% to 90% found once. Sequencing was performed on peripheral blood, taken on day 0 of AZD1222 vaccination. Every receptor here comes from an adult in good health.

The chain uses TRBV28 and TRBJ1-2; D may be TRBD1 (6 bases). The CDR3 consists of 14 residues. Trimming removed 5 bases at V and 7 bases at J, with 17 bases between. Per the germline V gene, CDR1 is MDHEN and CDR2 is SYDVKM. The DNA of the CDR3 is TGTGCCAGCAGTCCCCAATTAACAGGGTTTGGCTACACCTTC. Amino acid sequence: CASSPQLTGFGYTF.

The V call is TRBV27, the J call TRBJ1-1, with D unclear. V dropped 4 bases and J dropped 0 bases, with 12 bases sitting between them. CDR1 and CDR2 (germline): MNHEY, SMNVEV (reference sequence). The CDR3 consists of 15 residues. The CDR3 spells CASSWRRNMNTEAFF. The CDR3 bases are TGTGCCAGCAGTTGGAGAAGGAACATGAACACTGAAGCTTTCTTT.

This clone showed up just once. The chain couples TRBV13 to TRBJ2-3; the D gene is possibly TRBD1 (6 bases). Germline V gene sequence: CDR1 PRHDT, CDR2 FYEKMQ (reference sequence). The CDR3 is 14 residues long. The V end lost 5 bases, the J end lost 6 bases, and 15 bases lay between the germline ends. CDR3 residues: CASSGRSGGDTQYF. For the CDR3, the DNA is TGTGCCAGCAGCGGACGTTCTGGGGGCGATACGCAGTATTTT.

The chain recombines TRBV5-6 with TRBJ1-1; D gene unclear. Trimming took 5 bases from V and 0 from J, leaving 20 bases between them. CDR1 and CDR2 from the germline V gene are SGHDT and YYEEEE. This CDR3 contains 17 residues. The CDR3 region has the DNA TGTGCCAGCAGGCCTGATCGGACCCCTCCTCTGAACACTGAAGCTTTCTTT. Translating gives CASRPDRTPPLNTEAFF.

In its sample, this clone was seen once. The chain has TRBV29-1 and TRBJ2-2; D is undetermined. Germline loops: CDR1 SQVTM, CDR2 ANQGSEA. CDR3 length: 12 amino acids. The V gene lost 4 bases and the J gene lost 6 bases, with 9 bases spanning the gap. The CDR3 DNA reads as TGCAGCGTTGTAATGGCCTCCGGGGAGCTGTTTTTT. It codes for CSVVMASGELFF.

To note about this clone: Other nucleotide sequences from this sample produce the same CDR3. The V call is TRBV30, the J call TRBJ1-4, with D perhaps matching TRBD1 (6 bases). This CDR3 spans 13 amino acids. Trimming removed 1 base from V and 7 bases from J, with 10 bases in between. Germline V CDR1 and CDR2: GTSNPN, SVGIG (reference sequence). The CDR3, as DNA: TGTGCCTGGAGTGGGGGGCATGGTGAAAAACTGTTTTTT. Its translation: CAWSGGHGEKLFF.

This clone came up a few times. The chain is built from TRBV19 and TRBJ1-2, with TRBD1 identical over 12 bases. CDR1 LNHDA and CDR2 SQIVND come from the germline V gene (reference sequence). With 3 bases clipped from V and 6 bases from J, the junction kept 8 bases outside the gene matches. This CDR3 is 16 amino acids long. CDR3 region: CASSIGTGGWLNGYTF. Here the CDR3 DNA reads TGTGCCAGTAGTATCGGGACAGGGGGCTGGCTAAATGGCTACACCTTC.

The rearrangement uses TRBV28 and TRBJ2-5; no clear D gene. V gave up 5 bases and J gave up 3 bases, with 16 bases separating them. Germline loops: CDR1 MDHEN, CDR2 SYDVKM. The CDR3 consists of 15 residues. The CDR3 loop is CASSPFGAKKETQYF. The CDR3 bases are TGTGCCAGCAGTCCCTTCGGCGCCAAGAAAGAGACCCAGTACTTC.

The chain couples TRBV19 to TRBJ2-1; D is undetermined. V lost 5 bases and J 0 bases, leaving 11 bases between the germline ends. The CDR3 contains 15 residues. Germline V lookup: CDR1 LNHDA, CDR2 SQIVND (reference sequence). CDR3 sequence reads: CASSLSPSSYNEQFF. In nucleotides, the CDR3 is TGTGCCAGTAGTTTGTCTCCGAGCTCCTACAATGAGCAGTTCTTC. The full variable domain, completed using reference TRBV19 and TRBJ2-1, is DGGITQSPKYLFRKEGQNVTLSCEQNLNHDAMYWYRQDPGQGLRLIYYSQIVNDFQKGDIAEGYSVSREKKESFPLTVTSAQKNPTAFYLCASSLSPSSYNEQFFGPGTRLTVL.

The chain's CDR3 is CASSSGGAVLNEQFF. DNA of the CDR3: TGTGCCAGCAGTAGCGGGGGGGCTGTTTTAAATGAGCAGTTCTTC. The chain couples TRBV28 to TRBJ2-1; 10 bases align to TRBD2. V was pared by 5 bases and J by 7 bases, with 8 bases of the junction left unmatched. The CDR3 runs 15 residues. Germline CDR1 MDHEN, CDR2 SYDVKM.

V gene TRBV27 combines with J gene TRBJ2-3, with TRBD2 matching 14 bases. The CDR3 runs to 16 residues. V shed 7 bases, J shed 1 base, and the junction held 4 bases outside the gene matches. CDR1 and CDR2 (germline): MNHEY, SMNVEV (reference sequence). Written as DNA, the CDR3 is TGTGCCAGCACCCGACTAGCGGGGGGGGGCACAGATACGCAGTATTTT. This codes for CASTRLAGGGTDTQYF.

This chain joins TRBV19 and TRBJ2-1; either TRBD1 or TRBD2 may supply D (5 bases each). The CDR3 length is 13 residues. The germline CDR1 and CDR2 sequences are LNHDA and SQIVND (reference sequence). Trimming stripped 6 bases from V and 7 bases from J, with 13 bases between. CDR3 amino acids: CASSGAQWNEQFF. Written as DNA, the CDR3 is TGTGCCAGTAGCGGGGCGCAGTGGAATGAGCAGTTCTTC.

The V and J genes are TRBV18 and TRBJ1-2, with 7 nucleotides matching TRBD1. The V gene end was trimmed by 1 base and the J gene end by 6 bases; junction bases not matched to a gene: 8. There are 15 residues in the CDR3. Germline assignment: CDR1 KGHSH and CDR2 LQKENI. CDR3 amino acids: CASSPRRGQGDGYTF. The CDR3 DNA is TGTGCCAGCTCACCACGAAGGGGGCAAGGGGATGGCTACACCTTC. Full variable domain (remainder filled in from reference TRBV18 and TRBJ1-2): NAGVMQNPRHLVRRRGQEARLRCSPMKGHSHVYWYRQLPEEGLKFMVYLQKENIIDESGMPKERFSAEFPKEGPSILRIQQVVRGDSAAYFCASSPRRGQGDGYTFGSGTRLTVV.

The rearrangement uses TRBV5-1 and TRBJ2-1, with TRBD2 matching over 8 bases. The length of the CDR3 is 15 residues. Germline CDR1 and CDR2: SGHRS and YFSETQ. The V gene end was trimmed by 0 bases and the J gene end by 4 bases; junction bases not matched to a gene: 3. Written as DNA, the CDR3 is TGCGCCAGCAGCTTGGTAGCGGGGAATTACAATGAGCAGTTCTTC. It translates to CASSLVAGNYNEQFF.

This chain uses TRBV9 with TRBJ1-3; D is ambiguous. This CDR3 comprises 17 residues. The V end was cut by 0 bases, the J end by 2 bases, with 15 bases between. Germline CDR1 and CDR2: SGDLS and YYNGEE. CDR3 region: CASSVAVSLRAGNTIYF. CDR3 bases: TGTGCCAGCAGCGTAGCGGTATCTCTGCGGGCTGGAAACACCATATATTTT.

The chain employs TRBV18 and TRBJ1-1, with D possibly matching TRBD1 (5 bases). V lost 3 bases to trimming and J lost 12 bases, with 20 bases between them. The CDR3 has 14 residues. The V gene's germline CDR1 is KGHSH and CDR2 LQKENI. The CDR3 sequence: CASSPSGAGSVSFF. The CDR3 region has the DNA TGTGCCAGCTCACCCTCCGGGGCGGGGAGCGTGTCTTTCTTT.

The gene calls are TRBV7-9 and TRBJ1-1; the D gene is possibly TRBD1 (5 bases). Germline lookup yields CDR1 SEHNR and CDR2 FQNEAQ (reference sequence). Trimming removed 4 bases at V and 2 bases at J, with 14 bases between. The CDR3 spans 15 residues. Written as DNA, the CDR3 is TGTGCCAGCAGCTGGGACCGGGCAGGAAACACTGAAGCTTTCTTT. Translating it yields CASSWDRAGNTEAFF.

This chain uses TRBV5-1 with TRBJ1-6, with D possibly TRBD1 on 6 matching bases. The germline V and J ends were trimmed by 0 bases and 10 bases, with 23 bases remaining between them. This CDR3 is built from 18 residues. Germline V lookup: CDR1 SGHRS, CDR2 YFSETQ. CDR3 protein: CASSLGTAIGTYSSPLHF. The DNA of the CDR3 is TGCGCCAGCAGCTTGGGTACAGCCATTGGGACATATTCCTCACCCCTCCACTTT.

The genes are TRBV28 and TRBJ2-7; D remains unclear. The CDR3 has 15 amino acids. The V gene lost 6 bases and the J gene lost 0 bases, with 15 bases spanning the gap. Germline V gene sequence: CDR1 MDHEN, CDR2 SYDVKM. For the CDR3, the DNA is TGTGCCAGCAGCCCCCCCGCCAGGCGCTCCTACGAGCAGTACTTC. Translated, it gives CASSPPARRSYEQYF.

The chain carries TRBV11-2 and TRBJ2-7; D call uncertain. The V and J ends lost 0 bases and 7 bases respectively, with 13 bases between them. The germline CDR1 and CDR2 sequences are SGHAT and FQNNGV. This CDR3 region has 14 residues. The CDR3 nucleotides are TGTGCCAGCAGCTTAGAGAACGGGTCTGGAGAGCAGTACTTC. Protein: CASSLENGSGEQYF.

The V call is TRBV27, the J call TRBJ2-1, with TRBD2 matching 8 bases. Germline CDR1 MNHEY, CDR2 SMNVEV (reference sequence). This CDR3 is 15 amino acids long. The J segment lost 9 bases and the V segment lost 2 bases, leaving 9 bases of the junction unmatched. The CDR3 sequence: CASSLTGGVGGEQFF. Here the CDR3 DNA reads TGTGCCAGCAGTTTAACGGGGGGGGTTGGGGGTGAGCAGTTCTTC.

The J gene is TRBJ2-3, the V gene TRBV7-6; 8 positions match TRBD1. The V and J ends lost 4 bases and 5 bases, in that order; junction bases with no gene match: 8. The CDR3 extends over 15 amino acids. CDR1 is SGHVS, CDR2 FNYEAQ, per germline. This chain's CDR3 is CASSSLQGAEDTQYF. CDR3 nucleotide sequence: TGTGCCAGCAGCTCACTTCAGGGGGCGGAAGATACGCAGTATTTT.

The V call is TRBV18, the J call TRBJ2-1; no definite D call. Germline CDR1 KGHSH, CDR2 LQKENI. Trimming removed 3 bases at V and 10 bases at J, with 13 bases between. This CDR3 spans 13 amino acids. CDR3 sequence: CASSPNGRAEQFF. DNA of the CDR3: TGTGCCAGCTCACCGAATGGTCGTGCAGAGCAGTTCTTC.